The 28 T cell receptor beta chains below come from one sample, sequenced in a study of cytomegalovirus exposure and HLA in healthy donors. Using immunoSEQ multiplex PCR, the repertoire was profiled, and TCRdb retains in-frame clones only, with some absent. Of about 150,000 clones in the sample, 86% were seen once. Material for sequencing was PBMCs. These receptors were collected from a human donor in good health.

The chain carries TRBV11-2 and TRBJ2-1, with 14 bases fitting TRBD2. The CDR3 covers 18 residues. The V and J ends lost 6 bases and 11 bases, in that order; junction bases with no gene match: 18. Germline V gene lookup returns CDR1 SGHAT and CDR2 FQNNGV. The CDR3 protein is CASSTYSIGLAGGGKQFF. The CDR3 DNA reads TGTGCCAGCAGTACATACTCCATTGGACTAGCGGGAGGAGGAAAGCAGTTCTTC.

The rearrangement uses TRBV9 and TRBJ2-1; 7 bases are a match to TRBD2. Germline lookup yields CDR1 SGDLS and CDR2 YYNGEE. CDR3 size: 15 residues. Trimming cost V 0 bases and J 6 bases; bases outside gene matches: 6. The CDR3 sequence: CASSVVLATSNEQFF. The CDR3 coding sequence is TGTGCCAGCAGCGTAGTACTAGCGACCTCCAATGAGCAGTTCTTC.

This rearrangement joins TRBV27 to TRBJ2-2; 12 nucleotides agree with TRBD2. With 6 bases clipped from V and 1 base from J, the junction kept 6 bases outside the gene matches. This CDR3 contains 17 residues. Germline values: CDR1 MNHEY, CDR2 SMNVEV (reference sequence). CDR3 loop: CASSRGLAGKNTGELFF. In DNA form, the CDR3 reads TGTGCCAGCAGCCGTGGACTAGCGGGAAAGAACACCGGGGAGCTGTTTTTT.

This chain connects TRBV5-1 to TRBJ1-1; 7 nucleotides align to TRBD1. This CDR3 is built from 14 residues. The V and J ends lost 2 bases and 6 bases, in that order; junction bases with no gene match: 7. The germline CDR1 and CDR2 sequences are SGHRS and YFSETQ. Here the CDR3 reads CASSLSGGVAEAFF. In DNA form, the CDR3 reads TGCGCCAGCAGCTTATCAGGGGGTGTGGCTGAAGCTTTCTTT.

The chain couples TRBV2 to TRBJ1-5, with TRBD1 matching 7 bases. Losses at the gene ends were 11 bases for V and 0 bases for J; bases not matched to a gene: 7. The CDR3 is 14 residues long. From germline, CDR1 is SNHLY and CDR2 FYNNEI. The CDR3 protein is CAGSGQYSNQPQHF. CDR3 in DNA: TGTGCCGGGTCGGGACAGTATAGCAATCAGCCCCAGCATTTT. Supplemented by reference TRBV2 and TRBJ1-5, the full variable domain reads EPEVTQTPSHQVTQMGQEVILRCVPISNHLYFYWYRQILGQKVEFLVSFYNNEISEKSEIFDDQFSVERPDGSNFTLKIRSTKLEDSAMYFCAGSGQYSNQPQHFGDGTRLSIL.

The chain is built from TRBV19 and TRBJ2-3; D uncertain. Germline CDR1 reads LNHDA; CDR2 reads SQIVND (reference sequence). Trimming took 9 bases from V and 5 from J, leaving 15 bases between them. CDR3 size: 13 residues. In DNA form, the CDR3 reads TGTGCCAGCCGATCAGGTCTGGGAGATACGCAGTATTTT. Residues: CASRSGLGDTQYF.

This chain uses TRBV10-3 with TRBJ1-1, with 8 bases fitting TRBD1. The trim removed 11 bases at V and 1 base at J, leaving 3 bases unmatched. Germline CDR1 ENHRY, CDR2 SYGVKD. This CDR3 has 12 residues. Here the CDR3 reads CAAGQANTEAFF. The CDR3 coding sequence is TGTGCCGCGGGACAGGCGAACACTGAAGCTTTCTTT.

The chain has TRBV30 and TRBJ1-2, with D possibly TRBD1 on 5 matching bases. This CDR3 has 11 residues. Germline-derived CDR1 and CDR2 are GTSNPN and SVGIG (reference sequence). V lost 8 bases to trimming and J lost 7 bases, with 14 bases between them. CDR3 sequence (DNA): TGTGCCGCTCCAGGGTCGGCTGGCTACACCTTC. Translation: CAAPGSAGYTF.

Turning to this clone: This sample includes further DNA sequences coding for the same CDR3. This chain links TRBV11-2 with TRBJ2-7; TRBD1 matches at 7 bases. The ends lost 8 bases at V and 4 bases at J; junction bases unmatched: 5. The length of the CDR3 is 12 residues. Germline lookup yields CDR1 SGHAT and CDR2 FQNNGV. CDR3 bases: TGTGCCAGCTCAGGGGGTGGTTACGAGCAGTACTTC. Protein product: CASSGGGYEQYF.

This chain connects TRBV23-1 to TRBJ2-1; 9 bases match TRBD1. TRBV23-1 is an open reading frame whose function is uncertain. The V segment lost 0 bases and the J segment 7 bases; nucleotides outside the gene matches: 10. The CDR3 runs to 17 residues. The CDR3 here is CASSQSFHRGLLNEQFF. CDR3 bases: TGCGCCAGCAGTCAATCGTTCCACAGGGGGCTACTAAATGAGCAGTTCTTC.

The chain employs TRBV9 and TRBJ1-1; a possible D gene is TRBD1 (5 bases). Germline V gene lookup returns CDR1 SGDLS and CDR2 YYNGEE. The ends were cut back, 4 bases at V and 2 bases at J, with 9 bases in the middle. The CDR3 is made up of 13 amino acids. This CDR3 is CASSTTVNTEAFF. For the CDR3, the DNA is TGTGCCAGCAGCACGACAGTCAACACTGAAGCTTTCTTT.

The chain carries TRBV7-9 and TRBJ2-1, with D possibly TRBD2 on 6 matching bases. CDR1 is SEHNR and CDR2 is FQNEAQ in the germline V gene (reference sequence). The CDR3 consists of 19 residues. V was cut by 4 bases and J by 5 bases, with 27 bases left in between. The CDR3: CASSSLWSLPGEPNNEQFF. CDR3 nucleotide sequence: TGTGCCAGCAGCTCTTTGTGGTCCCTTCCGGGGGAACCGAACAATGAGCAGTTCTTC.

The CDR3 reads CASTRQYSTSTDTQYF. Here the CDR3 DNA reads TGCGCCAGCACCCGACAGTATTCTACTAGCACAGATACGCAGTATTTT. The chain joins TRBV5-1 to TRBJ2-3; tentatively, D is TRBD1 (5 bases). Trimming took 6 bases from V and 0 from J, leaving 17 bases between them. The CDR3 has 16 residues. Germline V gives CDR1 SGHRS, CDR2 YFSETQ.

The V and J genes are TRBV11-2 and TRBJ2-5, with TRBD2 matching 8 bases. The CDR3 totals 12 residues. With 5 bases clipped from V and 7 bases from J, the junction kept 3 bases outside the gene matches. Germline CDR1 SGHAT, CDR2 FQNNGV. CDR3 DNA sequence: TGTGCCAGCAGCACCCGGGGGGGGACCCAGTACTTC. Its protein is CASSTRGGTQYF.

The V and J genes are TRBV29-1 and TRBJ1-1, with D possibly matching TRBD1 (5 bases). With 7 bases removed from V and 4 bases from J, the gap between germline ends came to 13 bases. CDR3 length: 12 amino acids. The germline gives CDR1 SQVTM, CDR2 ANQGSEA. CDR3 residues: CSAERGGTEAFF. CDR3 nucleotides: TGCAGCGCCGAACGGGGGGGCACTGAAGCTTTCTTT.

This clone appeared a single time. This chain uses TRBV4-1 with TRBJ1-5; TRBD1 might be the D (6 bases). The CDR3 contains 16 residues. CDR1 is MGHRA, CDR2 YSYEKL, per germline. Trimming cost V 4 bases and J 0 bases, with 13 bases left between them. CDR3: CASSPRTVLSNQPQHF. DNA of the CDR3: TGCGCCAGCAGCCCCCGGACAGTCCTTAGCAATCAGCCCCAGCATTTT.

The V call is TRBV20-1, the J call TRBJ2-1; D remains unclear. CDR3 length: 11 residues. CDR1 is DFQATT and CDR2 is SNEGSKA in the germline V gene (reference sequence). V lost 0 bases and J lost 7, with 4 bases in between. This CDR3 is CSARDRNEQFF. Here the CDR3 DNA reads TGCAGTGCTAGAGATCGGAATGAGCAGTTCTTC.

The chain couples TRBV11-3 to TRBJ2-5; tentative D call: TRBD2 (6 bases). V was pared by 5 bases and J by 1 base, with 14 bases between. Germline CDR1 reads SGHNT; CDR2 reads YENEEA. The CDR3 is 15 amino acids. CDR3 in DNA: TGTGCCAGCAGCGTCGGGACGGGGGTCCAAGAGACCCAGTACTTC. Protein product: CASSVGTGVQETQYF.

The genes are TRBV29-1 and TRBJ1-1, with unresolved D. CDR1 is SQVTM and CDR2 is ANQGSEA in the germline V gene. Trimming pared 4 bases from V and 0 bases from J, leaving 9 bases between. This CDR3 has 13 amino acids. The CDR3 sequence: CSVAGVMNTEAFF. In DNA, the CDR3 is TGCAGCGTTGCGGGAGTTATGAACACTGAAGCTTTCTTT.

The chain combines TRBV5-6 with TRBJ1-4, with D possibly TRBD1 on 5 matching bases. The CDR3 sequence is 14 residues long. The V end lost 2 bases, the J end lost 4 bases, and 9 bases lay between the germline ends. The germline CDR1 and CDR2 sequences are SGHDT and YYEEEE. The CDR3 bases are TGTGCCAGCAGCTTCGGGGGGAATAATGAAAAACTGTTTTTT. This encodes CASSFGGNNEKLFF.

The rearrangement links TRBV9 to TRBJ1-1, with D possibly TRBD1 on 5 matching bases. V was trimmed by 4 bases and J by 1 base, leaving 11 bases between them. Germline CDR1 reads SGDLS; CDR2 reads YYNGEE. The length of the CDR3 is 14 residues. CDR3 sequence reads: CASSLLGGNTEAFF. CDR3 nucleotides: TGTGCCAGCAGCCTACTGGGGGGGAACACTGAAGCTTTCTTT.

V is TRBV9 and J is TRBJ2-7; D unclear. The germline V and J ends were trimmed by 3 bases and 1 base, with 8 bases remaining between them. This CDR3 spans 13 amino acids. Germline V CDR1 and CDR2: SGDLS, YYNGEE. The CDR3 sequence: CASSGAPSYEQYF. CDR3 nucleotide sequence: TGTGCCAGCAGCGGCGCCCCGTCCTACGAGCAGTACTTC.

CDR3 DNA: TGTGCCAGCAGCGTCCAACAGGGGGTGATGTACGAGCAGTACTTC. This translates into CASSVQQGVMYEQYF. This chain joins TRBV5-8 and TRBJ2-7, with TRBD1 matching 8 bases. V lost 4 bases, J lost 4 bases, and 10 bases stayed unmatched. The germline gives CDR1 SGHTS, CDR2 YDEGEE. This CDR3 contains 15 residues.

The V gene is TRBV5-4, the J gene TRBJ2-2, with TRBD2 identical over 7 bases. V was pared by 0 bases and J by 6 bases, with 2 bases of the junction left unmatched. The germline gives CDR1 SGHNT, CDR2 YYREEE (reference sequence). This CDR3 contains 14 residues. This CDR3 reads CASSLVGRAGELFF. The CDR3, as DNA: TGTGCCAGCAGCTTGGTGGGGAGGGCCGGGGAGCTGTTTTTT.

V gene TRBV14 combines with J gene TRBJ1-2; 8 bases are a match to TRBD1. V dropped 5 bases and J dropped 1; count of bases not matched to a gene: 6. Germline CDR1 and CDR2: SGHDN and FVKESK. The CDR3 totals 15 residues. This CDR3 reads CASSARTGFNYGYTF. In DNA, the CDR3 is TGTGCCAGCAGCGCGCGGACAGGGTTTAACTATGGCTACACCTTC. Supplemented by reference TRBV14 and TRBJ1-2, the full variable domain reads EAGVTQFPSHSVIEKGQTVTLRCDPISGHDNLYWYRRVMGKEIKFLLHFVKESKQDESGMPNNRFLAERTGGTYSTLKVQPAELEDSGVYFCASSARTGFNYGYTFGSGTRLTVV.

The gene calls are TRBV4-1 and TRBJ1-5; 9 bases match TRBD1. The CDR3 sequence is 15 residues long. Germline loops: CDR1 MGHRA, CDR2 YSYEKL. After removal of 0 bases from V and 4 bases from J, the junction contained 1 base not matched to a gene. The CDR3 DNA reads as TGCGCCAGCAGCCAAGAGGGGACAGGGAATCAGCCCCAGCATTTT. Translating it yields CASSQEGTGNQPQHF.

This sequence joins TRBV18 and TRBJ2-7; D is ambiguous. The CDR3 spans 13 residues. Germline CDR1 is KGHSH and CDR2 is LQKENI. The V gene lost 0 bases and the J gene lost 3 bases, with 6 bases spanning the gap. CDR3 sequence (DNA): TGTGCCAGCTCACCACCGAGTGTCTACGAGCAGTACTTC. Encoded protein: CASSPPSVYEQYF.

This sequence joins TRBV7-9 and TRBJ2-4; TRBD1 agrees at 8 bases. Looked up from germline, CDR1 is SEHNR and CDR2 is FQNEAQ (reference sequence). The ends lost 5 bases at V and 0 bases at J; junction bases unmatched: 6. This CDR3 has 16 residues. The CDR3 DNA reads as TGTGCCAGCAGCCCTACAGGGGGTCTAGCCAAAAACATTCAGTACTTC. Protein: CASSPTGGLAKNIQYF.